The present TCR beta chain was sequenced within a study of a mutant IDH1 vaccine in newly diagnosed glioma. On this clone itself: Its antigen is unknown.

This CDR3 spans 13 amino acids. CDR1 is MNHNS, CDR2 SASEGT, per germline. V lost 6 bases to trimming and J lost 0 bases, with 5 bases between them. Sample time point: week 47, end of study. The vaccine gave 300 ug of a 20-mer mutant IDH1 peptide subcutaneously per dose. Measured with immunoSEQ multiplex PCR; TCRdb has only the in-frame clones, and not every one. Among about 94,000 clones listed, 89% were seen once. The source of this sequence is a woman aged 45 to 65 with glioma. The chain recombines TRBV6-1 with TRBJ2-2, with a possible D match to TRBD1 (5 bases). This sample comprised PBMCs, obtained from a glioma patient whose treatment included an IDH1 peptide vaccine. This chain's CDR3 is CASRQANTGELFF. DNA of the CDR3: TGTGCCAGCAGACAGGCGAACACCGGGGAGCTGTTTTTT.